The rows below give T cell receptor beta chains drawn from one sample of a study of cytomegalovirus exposure and HLA in healthy donors. Libraries were prepared by immunoSEQ multiplex PCR; TCRdb keeps only in-frame clonotypes and omits some of them. In the table there are some 74,000 clones, roughly 93% of which are singletons. The sample taken for sequencing was PBMCs. These receptor sequences come from a woman aged 25 to 39 in good health and CMV-seronegative. The CDR3 runs from the conserved cysteine through the conserved F or W. A D gene is named only where the DNA matches it firmly. Not all rows give a size; the values are once, few, many and, for expanded clones, a class.

J	V	D	size	DNA	CDR3
TRBJ1-1	TRBV19	NA	NA	TGTGCCAGTAGTATCGGCCAGCGGAACACTGAAGCTTTCTTT	CASSIGQRNTEAFF
TRBJ2-3	TRBV7-3	TRBD2	NA	TGTGCCAGCAGCTTGGGTAGCGGGAGGGCAGATACGCAGTATTTT	CASSLGSGRADTQYF
TRBJ2-1	TRBV5-1	TRBD2	NA	TGCGCCAGCCGCCCCTCGGGACTAGTCCCCAATGAGCAGTTCTTC	CASRPSGLVPNEQFF
TRBJ1-4	TRBV5-1	NA	NA	TGCGCCAGCAGCCCAGGGTGGTCGGATGAAAAACTGTTTTTT	CASSPGWSDEKLFF
TRBJ2-7	TRBV11-2	TRBD1	NA	TGTGCCAGCAGCTTGAAGGACAGGGTCTGGGGCGAGCAGTACTTC	CASSLKDRVWGEQYF
TRBJ1-5	TRBV5-5	NA	NA	TGTGCCAGCAGCTTGTATATCTCCGGGAGAAACAGGACCTCCAATCAGCCCCAGCATTTT	CASSLYISGRNRTSNQPQHF
TRBJ2-3	TRBV9	TRBD2	NA	TGTGCCAGCAGCGTAACGGGGGGGACTACCCCAGATACGCAGTATTTT	CASSVTGGTTPDTQYF
TRBJ2-4	TRBV11-2	TRBD2	NA	TGTGCCAGCAGCTTAGATCCGGGCGGGGGGGCCAAAAACATTCAGTACTTC	CASSLDPGGGAKNIQYF
TRBJ1-3	TRBV5-1	NA	NA	TGCGCCAGCAGCACGGGTTCTGGAAACACCATATATTTT	CASSTGSGNTIYF
TRBJ2-2	TRBV9	NA	NA	TGTGCCAGCAGCGTATGGATCAGGGGCACCGGGGAGCTGTTTTTT	CASSVWIRGTGELFF
TRBJ2-7	TRBV5-1	NA	NA	TGCGCCAGCAGCTTCGGCAGGGACACCTACGAGCAGTACTTC	CASSFGRDTYEQYF
TRBJ1-4	TRBV4-3	NA	once	TGCGCCAGCAGCCAAGATCCAGGTGGGGCGGAAAAACTGTTTTTT	CASSQDPGGAEKLFF
TRBJ1-1	TRBV6-1	NA	NA	TGTGCCAGCAGTGAAGTATGGCTGTCTGGCGCTTTCTTT	CASSEVWLSGAFF
TRBJ1-1	TRBV4-1	NA	NA	TGCGCCAGCAGCCACCCCGCCAGGGGCGAGACTGAAGCTTTCTTT	CASSHPARGETEAFF
TRBJ2-5	TRBV5-6	TRBD1	NA	TGTGCCAGCAGCTTGGCTCAGGCGACAGGGAAAGAGACCCAGTACTTC	CASSLAQATGKETQYF
TRBJ1-4	TRBV4-1	TRBD1	NA	TGCGCCAGCAGCCAAGGACAGGGTCTGAGTCCAACTAATGAAAAACTGTTTTTT	CASSQGQGLSPTNEKLFF
TRBJ1-4	TRBV28	TRBD1	NA	TGTGCCAGCAGGATGACAGGGGAGAAAGGAAAACTGTTTTTT	CASRMTGEKGKLFF
TRBJ2-4	TRBV7-3	TRBD1	NA	TGTGCCAGCAGCTTATCAGGGGGCGCAACCAAAAACATTCAGTACTTC	CASSLSGGATKNIQYF
TRBJ1-3	TRBV10-3	TRBD1	NA	TGTGCCATCAGTGACCACGTGGGACAGATTTTTTCTGGAAACACCATATATTTT	CAISDHVGQIFSGNTIYF
TRBJ2-2	TRBV28	NA	NA	TGTGCCATTCAGGGGGGCCCAAACACGAACACCGGGGAGCTGTTTTTT	CAIQGGPNTNTGELFF
TRBJ1-2	TRBV12-5	TRBD1	NA	TGTGCTAGTGGCCCGAGACAGGGGGCAAACTATGGCTACACCTTC	CASGPRQGANYGYTF
TRBJ2-1	TRBV13	TRBD2	NA	TGTGCCAGCAGCCGGGGACTAGCGGGGCCATACAATGAGCAGTTCTTC	CASSRGLAGPYNEQFF
TRBJ2-1	TRBV20-1	NA	NA	TGCAGTGCTCGTCGGGAAAATGAGCAGTTCTTC	CSARRENEQFF
TRBJ2-6	TRBV19	NA	NA	TGTGCCAGTAGTCATGACAGAGTGAAAGAACGGGTCTACTCTGGGGCCAACGTCCTGACTTTC	CASSHDRVKERVYSGANVLTF
TRBJ1-4	TRBV2	NA	NA	TGTGCCAGCAGAAAAGAGGCAACTAATGAAAAACTGTTTTTT	CASRKEATNEKLFF
TRBJ1-2	TRBV13	TRBD1	NA	TGTGCCAGCAGCTTGGGGACAGAAGAGAAGGGCTACACCTTC	CASSLGTEEKGYTF
TRBJ1-1	TRBV7-2	NA	NA	TGTGCCAGCAGCTTCGTTGGACAGCCTGAAGCTTTCTTT	CASSFVGQPEAFF
TRBJ2-7	TRBV6-1	NA	few	TGTGCCAGCAGAATTACAGGGATGGGCGAGCAGTACTTC	CASRITGMGEQYF
TRBJ1-5	TRBV16	TRBD1	NA	TGTGCCAGCAGCCAAACCGGGACAGGTTTTTATAGCAATCAGCCCCAGCATTTT	CASSQTGTGFYSNQPQHF
TRBJ1-2	TRBV19	NA	few	TGTGCCAGTAGGTCTACAGGCTCAGGCTACACCTTC	CASRSTGSGYTF
TRBJ2-5	TRBV7-6	TRBD2	NA	TGTGCCAGCAGCTTATCCCTAGCGGGGGGCTTGGAGACCCAGTACTTC	CASSLSLAGGLETQYF
TRBJ2-3	TRBV9	TRBD1	NA	TGTGCCAGCAGCGTAGAAGGGGGCCCCACAGATACGCAGTATTTT	CASSVEGGPTDTQYF